This T cell receptor beta chain was sequenced for a study of CD8 T cells in ankylosing spondylitis. MiXCR was run by TCRdb on the 5' RACE reads, yielding one entry per CDR3 protein. The repertoire has approximately 200,000 distinct CDR3 sequences, around 13% of them found once; the top ten carry 16%. The receptor was isolated from a male donor with ankylosing spondylitis or in good health (not recorded which). Specimen: blood, either unsorted or a sorted T cell fraction (not recorded which).

Here the CDR3 reads CASSSPTDAEAFF. The CDR3, as DNA: TGTGCCAGCAGTTCCCCCACAGACGCTGAAGCTTTCTTT. This sequence joins TRBV12-3 or TRBV12-4 and TRBJ1-1; D gene unclear. Trimming removed 4 bases from V and 6 bases from J, with 12 bases in between. The CDR3 is 13 residues long.